Here is one T cell receptor beta chain with its context. This sample is part of a study of control samples from healthy donors and cancer patients. Repertoires were generated with immunoSEQ multiplex PCR, while TCRdb's copy carries only in-frame clones and drops some. The sample carries about 50,000 clones, roughly 96% recorded once. This CDR3 contains 12 residues. Trimming took off 6 bases at V and 10 bases at J, with 13 bases between the two ends. Germline CDR1 reads MNHEY; CDR2 reads SVGAGI. Sequencing was carried out using blood. The chain employs TRBV6-5 and TRBJ2-1; D uncertain. This clonotype was obtained from a woman aged 25 to 45 in good health. This chain's CDR3 is CASRSSGGEQFF. The DNA for the CDR3 is TGTGCCAGCAGATCATCGGGTGGAGAGCAGTTCTTC.